Given below is one T cell receptor beta chain in context. The antigen is not known. A read error may account for a junction end that differs from germline. Construction of TCR beta libraries was performed using quantitative 5'-RACE with molecular barcodes. TCRdb called the 5' RACE reads again in MiXCR, with one record for every CDR3 protein. This sample has some 90,000 distinct CDR3 sequences, with 27% found just once. This sample is drawn from a study of CD8 T cells in ankylosing spondylitis. General study findings and limits: A TCR beta motif of 7 to 9 highly homologous variants seemed to mark ankylosing spondylitis blood.

Germline V gene data show CDR1 as LGHNA and CDR2 as YNFKEQ. CDR3 size: 16 residues. Sample: blood, either unsorted or a sorted T cell fraction (not recorded which). This chain links TRBV4-2 with TRBJ2-6, with 7 nucleotides matching TRBD2. The receptor's source is a male donor with ankylosing spondylitis or in good health (not recorded which). The chain's CDR3 is CASSQDAGGGANVLTF. CDR3 nucleotide sequence: TGTGCCAGCAGCCAAGATGCTGGGGGAGGGGCCAACGTCCTTACTTTC.